This T cell receptor (beta chain) was recorded in a study of CD8 T cells in Susac syndrome. About 0.5 to 1 ug RNA was reverse transcribed with random hexamers. The immunoSEQ assay covered 54 Vbeta and 13 Jbeta segments for CDR3. MiXCR, run by TCRdb on the immunoSEQ multiplex PCR reads, gives a single entry per CDR3 protein. This sample has about 73,000 distinct CDR3 sequences; approximately 95% occur once, and the top ten carry 0.3% to 0.4%. The multiple sclerosis control cohort comprised treatment-naive individuals presenting with stable or active relapsing-remitting disease. The CD8+ and CD4+ T cells were isolated magnetically using a negative isolation approach, whereas the TEMRA cells were enriched by FACS. The CDR3 has 14 amino acids. The V end lost 2 bases, the J end lost 6 bases, and 10 bases lay between the germline ends. Germline V CDR1 and CDR2: KGHSH, LQKENI.

The sequencing sample was made of CD8+ T cells from PBMCs. This clonotype originated in a human donor with multiple sclerosis. This chain uses TRBV18 with TRBJ1-4, with D maybe TRBD1 (5 bases). CDR3 sequence: CASSPFPRDEKLFF. CDR3 nucleotides: TGTGCCAGCTCACCATTCCCCAGGGATGAAAAACTGTTTTTT.